This entry lists 18 T cell receptor beta chains sequenced from one sample in a study of monozygotic twins with inflammatory bowel disease. For each CDR3 protein, TCRdb gives one entry from its re-call of the 5' RACE reads, without DNA. The ten most abundant clones cover more than 2% of a sample with approximately 400,000 distinct CDR3 sequences. The sequencing sample was made of blood. These receptors were obtained from a human donor with ulcerative colitis or Crohn's disease, or a healthy co-twin of an affected twin (not recorded which).

The V gene is TRBV11-2, the J gene TRBJ1-5; the TRBD1 assignment by TCRdb is unverifiable without DNA. This CDR3 has 15 amino acids. Germline-derived CDR1 and CDR2 are SGHAT and FQNNGV. CDR3 sequence: CASSLGDRDNQPQHF. The full variable domain, its missing parts supplied by reference TRBV11-2 and TRBJ1-5, is EAGVAQSPRYKIIEKRQSVAFWCNPISGHATLYWYQQILGQGPKLLIQFQNNGVVDDSQLPKDRFSAERLKGVDSTLKIQPAKLEDSAVYLCASSLGDRDNQPQHFGDGTRLSIL.

This chain joins TRBV20-1 and TRBJ1-2. CDR1 DFQATT and CDR2 SNEGSKA come from the germline V gene (reference sequence). The CDR3 spans 18 residues. The CDR3 loop reads CSARVYSSGWYEMGGYTF.

This chain links TRBV5-1 with TRBJ2-7; without DNA, the TCRdb call of TRBD1 cannot be checked. Germline CDR1 is SGHRS and CDR2 is YFSETQ. This CDR3 region has 13 residues. This chain's CDR3 is CASTRAGSYEQYF.

V is TRBV7-9 and J is TRBJ2-7; TCRdb gives TRBD1 as the D gene, but with no DNA this cannot be confirmed. Germline V lookup: CDR1 SEHNR, CDR2 FQNEAQ (reference sequence). The CDR3 covers 14 residues. This CDR3 reads CASGPGPAPHEQYF.

This CDR3 reads CASSYSRAGPTEAFF. This chain uses TRBV6-5 with TRBJ1-1. The CDR3 loop spans 15 amino acids. Germline V gene lookup returns CDR1 MNHEY and CDR2 SVGAGI.

The chain links TRBV7-2 to TRBJ2-7. The germline gives CDR1 SGHTA, CDR2 FQGNSA. The CDR3 has 13 residues. This chain's CDR3 is CASSLAGPHEQYF.

V gene TRBV18 combines with J gene TRBJ2-7; TCRdb's D gene call, TRBD2, goes unchecked for lack of DNA. The CDR3 totals 16 residues. Per germline, CDR1 KGHSH and CDR2 LQKENI. CDR3: CASSPPGLAGSYEQYF.

The rearrangement joins TRBV5-1 to TRBJ2-2; TCRdb's D call of TRBD1 is untestable without DNA. CDR1 is SGHRS, CDR2 YFSETQ, per germline. CDR3 length: 17 amino acids. CDR3 in amino acids: CASSLTKTGGAAGELFF.

The CDR3 region is CASTFLGVGGDTEAFF. This chain links TRBV6-1 with TRBJ1-1. This CDR3 has 16 amino acids. CDR1 and CDR2 from the germline V gene are MNHNS and SASEGT.

The chain couples TRBV29-1 to TRBJ2-3. There are 12 residues in the CDR3. Germline CDR1 is SQVTM and CDR2 is ANQGSEA. The CDR3 loop is CSVDLGADTQYF.

The V gene is TRBV5-1, the J gene TRBJ2-1; TCRdb names TRBD1, which stays unverified in the absence of DNA. The CDR3 length is 17 residues. CDR1 is SGHRS, CDR2 YFSETQ, per germline. CDR3 sequence reads: CASSPSRGGVAYNEQFF.

V gene TRBV29-1 combines with J gene TRBJ2-3; TCRdb indicates TRBD2, and absent DNA this call remains unverified. The germline V gene encodes CDR1 SQVTM and CDR2 ANQGSEA. The CDR3 totals 15 residues. CDR3 region: CSVGTSGERTDTQYF.

The chain uses TRBV4-1 and TRBJ2-1; TCRdb designates TRBD1, a call that cannot be tested without DNA. The CDR3 loop spans 19 amino acids. Germline-derived CDR1 and CDR2 are MGHRA and YSYEKL. This CDR3 is CASSQQKGVAGGSYNEQFF.

The genes are TRBV19 and TRBJ2-4; TCRdb gives TRBD1 as the D gene, but with no DNA this cannot be confirmed. The germline V gene encodes CDR1 LNHDA and CDR2 SQIVND (reference sequence). The CDR3 is made up of 14 amino acids. CDR3: CASSPVRAKNIQYF.

The chain combines TRBV20-1 with TRBJ2-2. CDR1 is DFQATT, CDR2 SNEGSKA, per germline (reference sequence). The CDR3 totals 14 residues. CDR3: CSASHLIPTRELFF.

The rearrangement joins TRBV9 to TRBJ2-4; TCRdb lists TRBD2, though no DNA is available to test this call. The CDR3 is 16 amino acids. In germline, CDR1 is SGDLS, CDR2 YYNGEE. CDR3 residues: CASSSPIAGAKNIQYF. The full variable domain, its missing parts supplied by reference TRBV9 and TRBJ2-4, is DSGVTQTPKHLITATGQRVTLRCSPRSGDLSVYWYQQSLDQGLQFLIQYYNGEERAKGNILERFSAQQFPDLHSELNLSSLELGDSALYFCASSSPIAGAKNIQYFGAGTRLSVL.

J is TRBJ1-6 and V is TRBV5-1; TCRdb gives TRBD1 as the D gene, but with no DNA this cannot be confirmed. The CDR3 length is 16 residues. Germline-derived CDR1 and CDR2 are SGHRS and YFSETQ. This chain's CDR3 is CASSGGNLGGNSPLHF.

The gene calls are TRBV12-3 or TRBV12-4 and TRBJ2-7. This CDR3 comprises 13 residues. The CDR3 reads CASKSASSYEQYF.